The present TCR beta chain was sequenced within a study of T-cell reconstitution after alpha-beta-depleted transplantation in children. Germline V gene lookup returns CDR1 MNHEY and CDR2 SVGAGI. The CDR3 loop spans 15 amino acids. Trimming took 4 bases from V and 1 from J, leaving 13 bases between them. A library of TCRbeta sequences, prepared with unique molecular identifiers, was generated. TCRdb independently ran MiXCR on the PCR reads; one entry per CDR3 protein. The repertoire includes approximately 590,000 distinct CDR3 sequences, over 9.5% of them detected once, and roughly 4% sits in the top ten.

V and J are TRBV6-5 and TRBJ1-1, with unresolved D. This sample comprised PBMCs from the stem cell graft donor, obtained from the stem cell graft. The TCR was taken from a human donor who donated a stem cell graft to a child with acute myeloid leukemia. The chain's CDR3 is CASSSLPRENTEAFF. The CDR3 DNA is TGTGCCAGCAGTTCCCTACCCCGGGAGAACACTGAAGCTTTCTTT.